A selection of T cell receptor beta chains follows, all from one sample in a study of memory CD4+ T cells and cytomegalovirus serostatus. Only in-frame clones appear in the TCRdb table, and some are missing; sequencing was by immunoSEQ multiplex PCR. The sample holds 45,000 to 70,000 clones, 82% seen once. Material for sequencing was memory CD4+ T cells from blood. The receptor source for this set is an adult in good health and CMV-seronegative. Some clones in this sample may be carry-over from other donors' samples. Both conserved end residues are trimmed from each CDR3. The order of the fields is CDR3 protein, J gene, V gene.

CDR3 protein: ASSLRPPVGNTEAF
J gene: TRBJ1-1
V gene: TRBV7-8

CDR3 protein: ASSSPGRSGANVLT
J gene: TRBJ2-6
V gene: TRBV7-8

CDR3 protein: ASSDPWEADTQY
J gene: TRBJ2-3
V gene: TRBV2

CDR3 protein: AISGSEGGEQY
J gene: TRBJ2-7
V gene: TRBV10-3

CDR3 protein: ASTRDRGETQY
J gene: TRBJ2-5
V gene: TRBV6-1

CDR3 protein: ASSVTDVNSPLH
J gene: TRBJ1-6
V gene: TRBV9

CDR3 protein: ASSQLGQGRETQY
J gene: TRBJ2-5
V gene: TRBV14

CDR3 protein: SVEGRGTSYGYT
J gene: TRBJ1-2
V gene: TRBV29-1

CDR3 protein: ASSSWRGAKNIQY
J gene: TRBJ2-4
V gene: TRBV5-6

CDR3 protein: SVLDGRAYNEQF
J gene: TRBJ2-1
V gene: TRBV29-1

CDR3 protein: ASSVDRVFDGYT
J gene: TRBJ1-2
V gene: TRBV9

CDR3 protein: ASRSGTGTYGYT
J gene: TRBJ1-2
V gene: TRBV10-3

CDR3 protein: SAWGSYEQY
J gene: TRBJ2-7
V gene: TRBV20-1

CDR3 protein: ASSYDSKNYGYT
J gene: TRBJ1-2
V gene: TRBV6-5

CDR3 protein: ASSSRLAQQY
J gene: TRBJ2-7
V gene: TRBV27

CDR3 protein: ASSSGGFQETQY
J gene: TRBJ2-5
V gene: TRBV7-3

CDR3 protein: ASSSGTRPGNTIY
J gene: TRBJ1-3
V gene: TRBV28

CDR3 protein: ASSPTGGLPEAF
J gene: TRBJ1-1
V gene: TRBV18

CDR3 protein: ASSKETPDRTVGMNTEAF
J gene: TRBJ1-1
V gene: TRBV21-1

CDR3 protein: ASSLRGVLYEQY
J gene: TRBJ2-7
V gene: TRBV5-4

CDR3 protein: ASSYSGQGRNEQY
J gene: TRBJ2-7
V gene: TRBV6-5

CDR3 protein: ASSLDRNQPQH
J gene: TRBJ1-5
V gene: TRBV7-9

CDR3 protein: ASSSGGPGPQH
J gene: TRBJ1-5
V gene: TRBV28

CDR3 protein: ASSLSSVIYEQY
J gene: TRBJ2-7
V gene: TRBV28

CDR3 protein: ASSLNPNSYNEQF
J gene: TRBJ2-1
V gene: TRBV7-3

CDR3 protein: ASSLVVHGSYEQY
J gene: TRBJ2-7
V gene: TRBV7-2

CDR3 protein: ASRLGKGVEQY
J gene: TRBJ2-7
V gene: TRBV5-1

CDR3 protein: ASSVDSFSGTEAF
J gene: TRBJ1-1
V gene: TRBV27

CDR3 protein: ATSRLTGFPGQGTDEQY
J gene: TRBJ2-7
V gene: TRBV15

CDR3 protein: ASSDPWRRYSYEQY
J gene: TRBJ2-7
V gene: TRBV6-1

CDR3 protein: ASSPPAGLAFTYEQY
J gene: TRBJ2-7
V gene: TRBV28

CDR3 protein: AETIAGEETQY
J gene: TRBJ2-5
V gene: TRBV30

CDR3 protein: ASSLSTLNQETQY
J gene: TRBJ2-5
V gene: TRBV7-3

CDR3 protein: ASSLAGTGGRPF
J gene: TRBJ1-1
V gene: TRBV7-9

CDR3 protein: ASSMSPRGEAF
J gene: TRBJ1-1
V gene: TRBV28

CDR3 protein: ASSLSRPNPGELF
J gene: TRBJ2-2
V gene: TRBV5-4

CDR3 protein: ASSSAAADNSPLH
J gene: TRBJ1-6
V gene: TRBV28

CDR3 protein: ASSSEGGVRDTQY
J gene: TRBJ2-3
V gene: TRBV13

CDR3 protein: ASSSDKGLPEQF
J gene: TRBJ2-1
V gene: TRBV7-2

CDR3 protein: ASEQGPGGENIQY
J gene: TRBJ2-4
V gene: TRBV5-1

CDR3 protein: ASSTQGERSDTQY
J gene: TRBJ2-3
V gene: TRBV11-2

CDR3 protein: ASSPGRSPLVLEAF
J gene: TRBJ1-1
V gene: TRBV18

CDR3 protein: ASSWPWWRETPGELF
J gene: TRBJ2-2
V gene: TRBV6-9

CDR3 protein: ASSIGTGGEKLF
J gene: TRBJ1-4
V gene: TRBV5-5

CDR3 protein: ASSSDGGTYEQY
J gene: TRBJ2-7
V gene: TRBV11-2

CDR3 protein: SIQEREQF
J gene: TRBJ2-1
V gene: TRBV29-1

CDR3 protein: ASSVGGAANTDTQY
J gene: TRBJ2-3
V gene: TRBV5-1

CDR3 protein: ASSPPRSTSRSGLARSGTYEQY
J gene: TRBJ2-7
V gene: TRBV14

CDR3 protein: ASSSVGGRAGETQY
J gene: TRBJ2-5
V gene: TRBV7-7

CDR3 protein: ASSPTSRGYGYT
J gene: TRBJ1-2
V gene: TRBV5-7

CDR3 protein: AWSVPGLYEQY
J gene: TRBJ2-7
V gene: TRBV30

CDR3 protein: ASSEGRGTPRDYEQY
J gene: TRBJ2-7
V gene: TRBV6-1

CDR3 protein: AISDHMEEKLF
J gene: TRBJ1-4
V gene: TRBV10-3

CDR3 protein: ASRDTEKGYT
J gene: TRBJ1-2
V gene: TRBV5-6

CDR3 protein: ASSERSYEQY
J gene: TRBJ2-7
V gene: TRBV6-1

CDR3 protein: ASSRSVRRGGGELF
J gene: TRBJ2-2
V gene: TRBV4-1

CDR3 protein: ASSSRDRQETQY
J gene: TRBJ2-5
V gene: TRBV19

CDR3 protein: ASSPGGIWEQY
J gene: TRBJ2-7
V gene: TRBV5-1

CDR3 protein: ASSPQGLLSSYEQY
J gene: TRBJ2-7
V gene: TRBV28

CDR3 protein: ASSALNTQY
J gene: TRBJ2-3
V gene: TRBV7-8